What follows is one T cell receptor (beta chain) and its context. The target antigen is unknown. Data came from immunoSEQ multiplex PCR; TCRdb stores just in-frame clones and leaves some out. The sample yields about 31,000 clones, approximately 80% seen once. These data belong to a study of PD-1 blockade in classical Hodgkin lymphoma. Germline CDR1 SQVTM, CDR2 ANQGSEA. CDR3 size: 13 residues. V dropped 7 bases and J dropped 4; count of bases not matched to a gene: 9. Overall study results and limits: The authors excluded patients who started nivolumab under 1 year after ASCT.

Sample time point: cycle 4 day 1 (C4D1), after 5 to 7 weeks of nivolumab. All patients relapsed after autologous stem cell transplantation, and brentuximab vedotin exposure varied. The receptor was derived from a human donor with classical Hodgkin lymphoma. Sequencing used peripheral blood mononuclear cells (PBMCs), obtained before the fourth cycle of nivolumab. This chain uses TRBV29-1 with TRBJ1-2, with 7 nucleotides matching TRBD1. CDR3 coding DNA: TGCAGCGCCTACAGGGGTGAGCTCTATGGCTACACCTTC. Amino acids: CSAYRGELYGYTF.